This paragraph reports one T cell receptor beta chain. Its target is not known. V was cut by 0 bases and J by 5 bases, with 5 bases left in between. CDR1 MGHRA and CDR2 YSYEKL come from the germline V gene. The CDR3 sequence is 13 residues long. Together with a sample-barcoded 5' primer, a J-beta primer mix was included in a second PCR lasting about 6 to 12 cycles. TCRdb re-called the 5' RACE reads with MiXCR, one entry per CDR3 protein. The sample includes under 2,000,000 distinct CDR3 sequences, around half seen only once; the top ten take roughly 2.1%. This entry belongs to a study of blood T cells in healthy people across ages. Overall study findings and caveats: Higher diversity and more naive CD4+ cells were features of long-lived donors, compared to aged donors.

Aged about 6 to 90, donors were systemically healthy Caucasians from Russia. This receptor was identified in a woman aged 40 to 55 in good health. J is TRBJ1-5 and V is TRBV4-1; unclear D gene. Sequenced: blood. CDR3 loop: CASSQDMDQPQHF. In DNA, the CDR3 is TGCGCCAGCAGCCAAGATATGGATCAGCCCCAGCATTTT.